The clone carrying this T cell receptor (beta chain) was detected many times. The target antigen is unknown. The data are from a study of blood T cells in healthy people across ages. The study, taken as a whole, reports: Long-lived donors carried more naive CD4+ cells and greater diversity than aged donors.

Germline CDR1 is LGHDT and CDR2 is YNNKEL (reference sequence). There are 14 residues in the CDR3. The V and J ends lost 6 bases and 2 bases respectively, with 8 bases between them. Extraction of total RNA produced a minimum of 5.5 micrograms from each sample. The use of a sample-barcoded 5' primer and a J-beta primer mix characterized a second PCR of roughly 6 to 11 cycles. TCRdb itself ran the 5' RACE reads through MiXCR, one entry per CDR3 protein. Altogether under 2 million distinct CDR3 sequences are present, roughly 32% being singletons, with the ten largest covering approximately 10%. Sequencing input: blood. This clonotype originated in a woman between 25 and 40 years old in good health. The chain uses TRBV3-1 and TRBJ2-6; the D is unclear. CDR3 protein: CASSLLAGANVLTF. The DNA for the CDR3 is TGTGCCAGCAGTCTACTTGCTGGGGCCAACGTCCTGACTTTC.